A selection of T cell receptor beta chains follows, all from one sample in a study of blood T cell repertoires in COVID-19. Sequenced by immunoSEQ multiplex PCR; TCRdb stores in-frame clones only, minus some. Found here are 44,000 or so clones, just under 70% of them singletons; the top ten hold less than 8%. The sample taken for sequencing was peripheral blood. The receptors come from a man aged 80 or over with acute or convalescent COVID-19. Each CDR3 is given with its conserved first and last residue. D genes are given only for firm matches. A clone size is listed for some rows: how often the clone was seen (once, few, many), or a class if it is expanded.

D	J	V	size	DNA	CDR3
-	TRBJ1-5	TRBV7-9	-	TGTGCCAGCAGCTTAGAGCCCCAGCCCCAGCATTTT	CASSLEPQPQHF
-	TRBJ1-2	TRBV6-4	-	TGTGCCAGCAGTCCCGCGGAAGGGGAGGACTATGGCTACACCTTC	CASSPAEGEDYGYTF
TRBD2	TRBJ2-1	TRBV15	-	TGTGCCACCAGCAGGATAGCGGGCTCCTACAATGAGCAGTTCTTC	CATSRIAGSYNEQFF
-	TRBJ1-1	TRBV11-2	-	TGTGCCAGCAGCTTGGACACTCCGAACACTGAAGCTTTCTTT	CASSLDTPNTEAFF
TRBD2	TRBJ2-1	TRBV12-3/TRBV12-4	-	TGTGCCAGCAGTTTGACTAGCGGTAAGCAGTTCTTC	CASSLTSGKQFF
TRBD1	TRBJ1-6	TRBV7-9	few	TGTGCCAGCAGCTACCAGACAGGGGGTAATTCACCCCTCCACTTT	CASSYQTGGNSPLHF
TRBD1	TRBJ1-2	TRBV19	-	TGTGCCAGTAGTATTGGGGACGACCGGGACAGGGTTGTCGGCTACACCTTC	CASSIGDDRDRVVGYTF
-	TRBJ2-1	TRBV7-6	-	TGTGCCAGCAGCTTAATGCCACCCGGTCGGGACTCCTACAATGAGCAGTTCTTC	CASSLMPPGRDSYNEQFF
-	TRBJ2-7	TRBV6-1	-	TGTGCCAGCAGTGAATACAGAAGGCCGGGAATGTCCTACGAGCAGTACTTC	CASSEYRRPGMSYEQYF
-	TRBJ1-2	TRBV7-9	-	TGTGCCAGCAGTTTTAAACAGGGCAGGGCCGCTAACTATGGCTACACCTTC	CASSFKQGRAANYGYTF
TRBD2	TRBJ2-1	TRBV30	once	TGTGCCTGGCTAACTAGCGGGGGGTACAATGAGCAGTTCTTC	CAWLTSGGYNEQFF
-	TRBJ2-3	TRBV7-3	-	TGTGCCAGCAGCTTGACTAGTCCAGATACGCAGTATTTT	CASSLTSPDTQYF
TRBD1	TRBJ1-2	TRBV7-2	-	TGTGCCAGCAGCTTAACAGGGGGCGGCTACACCTTC	CASSLTGGGYTF
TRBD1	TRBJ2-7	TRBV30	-	TGTGCCTGGAGTGTACTAGGGACAGGCCCCCCTTACGAGCAGTACTTC	CAWSVLGTGPPYEQYF
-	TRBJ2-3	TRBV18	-	TGTGCCAGCTCACTAGTCGACTCTAGCACAGATACGCAGTATTTT	CASSLVDSSTDTQYF
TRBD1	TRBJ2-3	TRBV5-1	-	TGCGCCAGCAGTCCCCCACAGGGGGTTACGCAGTATTTT	CASSPPQGVTQYF
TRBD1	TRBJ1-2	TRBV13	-	TGTGCCAGCAGCCCGCGGACAGGGAGAGATGGCTACACCTTC	CASSPRTGRDGYTF
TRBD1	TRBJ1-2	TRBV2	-	TGTGCCAGCAGAGAGACAGGGATTGGCTATGGCTACACCTTC	CASRETGIGYGYTF
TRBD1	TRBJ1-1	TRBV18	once	TGTGCCAGCTCACCACCGACCGGGACAGGGGATGTTGACACTGAAGCTTTCTTT	CASSPPTGTGDVDTEAFF
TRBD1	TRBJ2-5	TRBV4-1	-	TGCGCCAGCAGCCAACCCGACAGGGGGCTCGAGACCCAGTACTTC	CASSQPDRGLETQYF
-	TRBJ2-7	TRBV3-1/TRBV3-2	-	TGTGCCAGCAGCCAAGATACAACTACCTACGAGCAGTACTTC	CASSQDTTTYEQYF
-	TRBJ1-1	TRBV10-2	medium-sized	TGCGCCAGCAGTCACAGGGAGTACACTGAAGCTTTCTTT	CASSHREYTEAFF
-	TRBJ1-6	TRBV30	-	TGTGCCTGGAGTGAGAGTTTACGTTCACCCCTCCACTTT	CAWSESLRSPLHF
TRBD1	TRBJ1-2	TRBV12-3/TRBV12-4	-	TGTGCCAGCAGCCCAGGGGGCTATGGCTACACCTTC	CASSPGGYGYTF
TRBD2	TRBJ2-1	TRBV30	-	TGTGCCTGGTGTAGCGGGAGGGCAGGGGAGCAGTTCTTC	CAWCSGRAGEQFF
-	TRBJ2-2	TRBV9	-	TGTGCCAGCAGCGCGGTCAGCAAACTAACCGGGGAGCTGTTTTTT	CASSAVSKLTGELFF
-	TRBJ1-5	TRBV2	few	TGTGCCAGCAGCGGGAGAGAGACTCAGCCCCAGCATTTT	CASSGRETQPQHF
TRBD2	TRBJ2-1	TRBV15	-	TGTGCCACCAGACTAGCGGGGGGCCTGTACAATGAGCAGTTCTTC	CATRLAGGLYNEQFF
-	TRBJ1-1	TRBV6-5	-	TGTGCCAGCAGGGCCCTTGGGGGGGGAGGCACTGAAGCTTTCTTT	CASRALGGGGTEAFF
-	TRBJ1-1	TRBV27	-	TGTGCCAGCAGTTTAGGTCCAGGGTGGACTGAAGCTTTCTTT	CASSLGPGWTEAFF
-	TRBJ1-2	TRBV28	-	TGTGCCAGCAGATCGGGAGGGGAACCCTATGGCTACACCTTC	CASRSGGEPYGYTF
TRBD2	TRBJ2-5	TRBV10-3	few	TGTGCCATCAGTGAGTCGAGGGCGGGGGAGAAGACCCAGTACTTC	CAISESRAGEKTQYF
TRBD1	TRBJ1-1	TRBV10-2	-	TGCGCCAGCAGGATGACAGGGCTGAACACTGAAGCTTTCTTT	CASRMTGLNTEAFF
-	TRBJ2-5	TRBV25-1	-	TGTGCCAGCAGTGAATATCAGGGGGGAAGGGGAGAGACCCAGTACTTC	CASSEYQGGRGETQYF
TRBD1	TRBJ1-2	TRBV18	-	TGTGCCAGCTCTCCCGGACAGGGGGCGGAGGGCTACACCTTC	CASSPGQGAEGYTF
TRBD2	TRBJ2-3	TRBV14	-	TGTGCCAGCAGCCCGTATTTTGGGGGGGGTACCACAGATACGCAGTATTTT	CASSPYFGGGTTDTQYF
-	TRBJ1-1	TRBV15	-	TGTGCCACGGGGAGTCTGGACACTGAAGCTTTCTTT	CATGSLDTEAFF
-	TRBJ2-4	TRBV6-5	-	TGTGCCAGCAGCCAGACAGGCCTAGTCGGTATTCAGTACTTC	CASSQTGLVGIQYF
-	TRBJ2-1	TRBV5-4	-	TGTGCCAGCAGCTTGGGACTAACTTACAATGAGCAGTTCTTC	CASSLGLTYNEQFF
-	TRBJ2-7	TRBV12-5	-	TGTGCTAGTGGTTTGGCCCGCGGGGACAGCGTCTACGAGCAGTACTTC	CASGLARGDSVYEQYF
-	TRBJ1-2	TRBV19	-	TGTGCCAGTAGTACAGGGATCTTCTATGGCTACACCTTC	CASSTGIFYGYTF
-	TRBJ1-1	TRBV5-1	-	TGCGCCAGCAGCTTGGAACTGAGCCTGAACACTGAAGCTTTCTTT	CASSLELSLNTEAFF
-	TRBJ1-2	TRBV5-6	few	TGTGCCAGCAGCTTGAACAGCCGATTATATGGCTACACCTTC	CASSLNSRLYGYTF
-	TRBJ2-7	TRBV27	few	TGTGCCAGCAGTTTCGCCTACGAGCAGTACTTC	CASSFAYEQYF
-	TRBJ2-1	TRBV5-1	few	TGCGCCAGCAGCTTGAGTAGTACCACCTACAATGAGCAGTTCTTC	CASSLSSTTYNEQFF
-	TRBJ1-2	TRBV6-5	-	TGTGCCAGCAGCAGGGCCCCTTTTAACTATGGCTACACCTTC	CASSRAPFNYGYTF
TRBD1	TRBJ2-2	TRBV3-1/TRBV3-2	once	TGTGCCAGCAGCCGATGGGACAGCAACACCGGGGAGCTGTTTTTT	CASSRWDSNTGELFF
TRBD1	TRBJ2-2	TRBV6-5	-	TGTGCCAGCACGCTCTCACAGGGGAGTGGGGAGCTGTTTTTT	CASTLSQGSGELFF
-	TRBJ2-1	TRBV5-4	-	TGTGCCAGCAGCTTGGATAGCGACAATGAGCAGTTCTTC	CASSLDSDNEQFF
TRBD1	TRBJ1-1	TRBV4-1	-	TGCGCCAGCAGCCAAGGCCAGGGGGAGGACACTGAAGCTTTCTTT	CASSQGQGEDTEAFF